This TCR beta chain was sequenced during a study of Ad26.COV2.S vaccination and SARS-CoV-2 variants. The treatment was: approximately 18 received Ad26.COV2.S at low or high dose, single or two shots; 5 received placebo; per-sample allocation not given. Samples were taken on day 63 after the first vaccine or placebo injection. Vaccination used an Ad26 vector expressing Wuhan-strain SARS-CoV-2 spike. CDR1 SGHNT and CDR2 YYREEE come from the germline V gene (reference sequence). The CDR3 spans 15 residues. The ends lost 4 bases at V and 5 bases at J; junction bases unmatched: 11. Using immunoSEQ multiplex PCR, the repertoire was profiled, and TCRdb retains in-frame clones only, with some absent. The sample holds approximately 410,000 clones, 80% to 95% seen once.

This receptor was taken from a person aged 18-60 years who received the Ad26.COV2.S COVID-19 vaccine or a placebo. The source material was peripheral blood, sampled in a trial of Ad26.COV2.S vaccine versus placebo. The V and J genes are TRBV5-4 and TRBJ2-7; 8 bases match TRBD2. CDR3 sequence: CASSPTSGGRNEQYF. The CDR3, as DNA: TGTGCCAGCAGCCCCACAAGCGGGGGTCGCAACGAGCAGTACTTC.